These 22 T cell receptor beta chains were all obtained from the same sample, sequenced in a study of blood T cell repertoires in COVID-19. Sequencing used immunoSEQ multiplex PCR; TCRdb keeps in-frame clones, though not all of them. The table shows about 150,000 clones, with roughly 84% occurring only once. The sequencing sample was made of peripheral blood. The source of these receptors is a man aged 65 to 79 with active or convalescent COVID-19.

This clone was detected only once. The chain joins TRBV10-3 to TRBJ2-7; 8 nucleotides line up with TRBD1. The V gene end was trimmed by 10 bases and the J gene end by 2 bases; junction bases not matched to a gene: 4. CDR3 length equals 12 residues. Germline lookup yields CDR1 ENHRY and CDR2 SYGVKD. CDR3 in amino acids: CATTTGAYEQYF. Written as DNA, the CDR3 is TGTGCCACCACGACAGGGGCCTACGAGCAGTACTTC.

The rearrangement links TRBV6-5 to TRBJ1-2; 8 nucleotides match TRBD1. The V gene's germline CDR1 is MNHEY and CDR2 SVGAGI. The CDR3 is 13 residues long. Unmatched junction bases numbered 7, after V lost 6 bases and J lost 7 bases. The CDR3 reads CASSVDRGGGYTF. In DNA form, the CDR3 reads TGTGCCAGCAGCGTCGACAGGGGAGGTGGCTACACCTTC.

The J gene is TRBJ2-3, the V gene TRBV6-5; D remains unclear. CDR3 length: 12 residues. Per the germline V gene, CDR1 is MNHEY and CDR2 is SVGAGI. The V end was cut by 6 bases, the J end by 3 bases, with 7 bases between. The CDR3 reads CASSPSTDTQYF. The CDR3 bases are TGTGCCAGCAGCCCCAGTACAGATACGCAGTATTTT.

The V gene is TRBV19, the J gene TRBJ2-2; D remains ambiguous. Germline-derived CDR1 and CDR2 are LNHDA and SQIVND (reference sequence). CDR3 length: 13 amino acids. V gave up 7 bases and J gave up 4 bases, with 10 bases separating them. The CDR3 DNA sequence: TGTGCCAGTAATTCAGACTTCACCGGGGAGCTGTTTTTT. Translating gives CASNSDFTGELFF.

This clone was observed a few times. The chain links TRBV7-9 to TRBJ1-1; possibly TRBD1 for D (6 bases). V lost 1 base and J 4 bases, leaving 13 bases between the germline ends. CDR1 is SEHNR and CDR2 is FQNEAQ in the germline V gene (reference sequence). This CDR3 is built from 15 residues. The CDR3 nucleotides read TGTGCCAGCAGCTTAGAGGGGGGGCGGATCACTGAAGCTTTCTTT. Residues: CASSLEGGRITEAFF.

The chain carries TRBV16 and TRBJ1-5, with D unresolved. The CDR3 has 15 residues. Between the trimmed V and J ends, which lost 5 bases and 0 bases, there was a span of 11 bases. The germline V gene encodes CDR1 KGHSY and CDR2 FQNENV. In DNA, the CDR3 is TGTGCCAGCAGCAGCAGTGGGCATAGCAATCAGCCCCAGCATTTT. This encodes CASSSSGHSNQPQHF.

This chain uses TRBV28 with TRBJ1-2; tentatively, D is TRBD1 (5 bases). CDR1 is MDHEN, CDR2 SYDVKM, per germline. V was trimmed by 6 bases and J by 8 bases, leaving 16 bases between them. This CDR3 spans 13 amino acids. The CDR3 loop reads CASSRREGRGYTF. The CDR3, as DNA: TGTGCCAGCAGCCGACGGGAGGGGCGCGGCTACACCTTC.

This chain uses TRBV2 with TRBJ1-2; 7 bases line up with TRBD1. Germline CDR1 and CDR2: SNHLY and FYNNEI. J was trimmed by 8 bases and V by 6 bases; bases with no gene match: 12. The length of the CDR3 is 14 residues. This CDR3 reads CASRGTEGARGYTF. The CDR3 coding sequence is TGTGCCAGCAGGGGAACTGAGGGGGCGCGCGGCTACACCTTC.

CDR3 protein: CAISGDRGDIGAFF. The CDR3 DNA follows: TGTGCCATCAGTGGGGACAGGGGGGATATAGGAGCTTTCTTT. The rearrangement uses TRBV10-3 and TRBJ1-1; 11 positions match TRBD1. V lost 4 bases and J lost 10; bases outside the gene matches: 8. The CDR3 totals 14 residues. The germline V gene encodes CDR1 ENHRY and CDR2 SYGVKD.

This clone was observed once. The V and J genes are TRBV7-9 and TRBJ2-7; D is possibly TRBD1 (6 bases). V was pared by 4 bases and J by 3 bases, with 7 bases between. CDR3 length equals 12 residues. CDR1 and CDR2 from the germline V gene are SEHNR and FQNEAQ (reference sequence). The CDR3 nucleotides read TGTGCCAGCAGCTCACAGGGCTACGAGCAGTACTTC. It codes for CASSSQGYEQYF.

The chain is built from TRBV5-8 and TRBJ2-5, with TRBD2 identical over 11 bases. The CDR3 runs to 18 residues. Germline trimming cut 4 bases from V and 1 base from J; bases unmatched to any gene: 12. CDR1 and CDR2 from the germline V gene are SGHTS and YDEGEE. The CDR3 protein is CASSTGVLAGGGQETQYF. The DNA for the CDR3 is TGTGCCAGCAGCACAGGGGTTCTAGCGGGAGGTGGCCAAGAGACCCAGTACTTC.

CDR3 in amino acids: CASSSEYYGYTF. In DNA form, the CDR3 reads TGTGCCAGCAGTTCCGAGTACTATGGCTACACCTTC. The chain carries TRBV28 and TRBJ1-2; D is unclear. Trimming removed 4 bases at V and 3 bases at J, with 6 bases between. The CDR3 sequence is 12 residues long. In germline, CDR1 is MDHEN, CDR2 SYDVKM.

This sequence joins TRBV27 and TRBJ1-5; D may be TRBD1 (5 bases). The CDR3 length is 15 residues. Germline V gene sequence: CDR1 MNHEY, CDR2 SMNVEV (reference sequence). V lost 2 bases to trimming and J lost 4 bases, with 12 bases between them. In DNA form, the CDR3 reads TGTGCCAGCAGTTTAGACCAGGGAGGAAATCAGCCCCAGCATTTT. This gives the protein CASSLDQGGNQPQHF.

The genes are TRBV2 and TRBJ1-6; D ambiguous. From germline, CDR1 is SNHLY and CDR2 FYNNEI. V gave up 4 bases and J gave up 6 bases, with 7 bases separating them. The CDR3 loop spans 13 amino acids. The CDR3 bases are TGTGCCAGCAGTGTAACATCTAATTCACCCCTCCACTTT. Protein product: CASSVTSNSPLHF.

This clone was detected only a few times. The V call is TRBV5-1, the J call TRBJ1-1; D gene uncertain. Germline V gene sequence: CDR1 SGHRS, CDR2 YFSETQ. This CDR3 is 15 amino acids long. V lost 3 bases and J 0 bases, leaving 12 bases between the germline ends. CDR3 loop: CASSSREKLNTEAFF. As DNA, the CDR3 is TGCGCCAGCAGCTCCCGGGAAAAGTTGAACACTGAAGCTTTCTTT.

V is TRBV3-1 (or the pseudogene TRBV3-2) and J is TRBJ1-1; D is perhaps TRBD1 (6 bases). Trimming pared 2 bases from V and 4 bases from J, leaving 11 bases between. CDR1 is LGHDT and CDR2 is YNNKEL in the germline V gene (reference sequence). The CDR3 runs to 14 residues. CDR3 DNA: TGTGCCAGCAGCCAACCGGGGGGCGGCACTGAAGCTTTCTTT. Translating it yields CASSQPGGGTEAFF.

This clone was detected only a few times. DNA of the CDR3: TGTGCCAGCAGCGTTGGGACAGGATATGGCTACACCTTC. This codes for CASSVGTGYGYTF. The chain recombines TRBV9 with TRBJ1-2, with TRBD1 matching 8 bases. This CDR3 is built from 13 residues. Germline lookup yields CDR1 SGDLS and CDR2 YYNGEE. The ends lost 2 bases at V and 5 bases at J; junction bases unmatched: 2.

This chain uses TRBV19 with TRBJ2-1; 7 nucleotides agree with TRBD1. V lost 2 bases to trimming and J lost 7 bases; unmatched junction nucleotides: 5. The CDR3 sequence is 14 residues long. CDR1 and CDR2 from the germline V gene are LNHDA and SQIVND (reference sequence). The CDR3 nucleotides are TGTGCCAGTAGTATACCGGGACAGAGGAATGAGCAGTTCTTC. Its translation is CASSIPGQRNEQFF.

The CDR3 DNA reads TGTGCCAGTAGTCCTTCCGCAGGGGCCCTTAACACCGGGGAGCTGTTTTTT. Translated: CASSPSAGALNTGELFF. The chain employs TRBV19 and TRBJ2-2; D might be TRBD1 (6 bases). The CDR3 contains 17 residues. Germline loops: CDR1 LNHDA, CDR2 SQIVND (reference sequence). With 5 bases removed from V and 2 bases from J, the gap between germline ends came to 18 bases.

The rearrangement uses TRBV28 and TRBJ1-2; D is perhaps TRBD1 (6 bases). The CDR3 runs to 14 residues. Trimming removed 3 bases at V and 4 bases at J, with 12 bases between. Germline values: CDR1 MDHEN, CDR2 SYDVKM. The CDR3 reads CASSFTGNFYGYTF. The CDR3 DNA is TGTGCCAGCAGTTTTACAGGGAACTTCTATGGCTACACCTTC.

The J gene is TRBJ1-2, the V gene TRBV20-1, with D tentatively TRBD1 (6 bases). V lost 8 bases, J lost 3 bases, and 10 bases lay in between. The CDR3 is 11 residues long. Germline V lookup: CDR1 DFQATT, CDR2 SNEGSKA (reference sequence). CDR3 nucleotides: TGCAGTCAGGGGTCGGACTATGGCTACACCTTC. Protein: CSQGSDYGYTF.

The J gene is TRBJ1-6, the V gene TRBV27; D call uncertain. The V end was cut by 7 bases, the J end by 7 bases, with 11 bases between. The germline gives CDR1 MNHEY, CDR2 SMNVEV (reference sequence). CDR3 length equals 13 residues. The CDR3, as DNA: TGTGCCAGCACCCTGACTTGGAATTCACCCCTCCACTTT. Its translation: CASTLTWNSPLHF.